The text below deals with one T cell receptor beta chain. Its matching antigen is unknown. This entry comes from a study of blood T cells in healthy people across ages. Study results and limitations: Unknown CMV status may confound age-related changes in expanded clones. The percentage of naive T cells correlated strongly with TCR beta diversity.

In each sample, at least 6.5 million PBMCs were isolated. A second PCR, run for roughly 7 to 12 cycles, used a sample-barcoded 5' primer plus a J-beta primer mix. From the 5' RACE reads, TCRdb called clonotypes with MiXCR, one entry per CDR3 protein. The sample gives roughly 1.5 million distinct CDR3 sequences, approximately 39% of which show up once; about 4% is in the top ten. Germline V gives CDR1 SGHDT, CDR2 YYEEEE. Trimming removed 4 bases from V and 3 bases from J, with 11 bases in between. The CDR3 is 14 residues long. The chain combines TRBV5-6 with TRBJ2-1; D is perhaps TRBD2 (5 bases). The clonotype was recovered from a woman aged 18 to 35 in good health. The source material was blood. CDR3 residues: CASSEGSDYNEQFF. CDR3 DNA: TGTGCCAGCAGCGAGGGATCAGACTACAATGAGCAGTTCTTC.